Sequencing of this T cell receptor beta chain was carried out in a study of long-term antiretroviral therapy in people with HIV. They ran version v3.0 of the immunoSEQ assay at survey level. Sequencing used immunoSEQ multiplex PCR; TCRdb keeps in-frame clones, though not all of them. The data show around 20,000 clones, about 82% seen once. Details on this clone: Antigen unknown.

Findings of the study overall: ART adherence was not documented, and neither viral resistance nor therapy changes had any data. Post-ART samples showed increased diversity that remained below transplant donor control levels. Control repertoires displayed wider CDR3 length ranges than the HIV repertoires.

The germline V gene encodes CDR1 LNHDA and CDR2 SQIVND (reference sequence). The CDR3 consists of 14 residues. The V end was cut by 4 bases, the J end by 5 bases, with 11 bases between. The samples comprised roughly 0.9-10 million cryopreserved PBMC ahead of DNA extraction. The sequence was obtained from a man aged 18 to 29 with HIV. The chain links TRBV19 to TRBJ1-4; D may be TRBD1 (6 bases). Specimen: unsorted PBMCs, collected 4 years after starting antiretroviral therapy. Here the CDR3 reads CASSKQQGNEKLFF. In DNA, the CDR3 is TGTGCCAGTAGTAAACAACAGGGAAATGAAAAACTGTTTTTT.